This entry lists 3 T cell receptor beta chains sequenced from one sample in a study of T-cell reconstitution after alpha-beta-depleted transplantation in children. Unique molecular identifiers tagged the TCRbeta library. TCRdb re-derived calls from the PCR reads in MiXCR, one entry per CDR3 protein. The sample includes about 600,000 distinct CDR3 sequences, roughly 13% seen only once; the top ten take about 2%. This sample comprised PBMCs, mostly from graft donor cells, obtained 360 days after TCRalphabeta/CD19-depleted stem cell transplant. The receptors shown here come from a male patient younger than 18 who had a stem cell transplant for acute myeloid leukemia, so the T cells may come from the graft donor.

The V and J genes are TRBV7-2 and TRBJ2-2; possible D gene TRBD1, 5 bases. Germline CDR1 is SGHTA and CDR2 is FQGNSA. V shed 6 bases and J shed 3 bases, with 11 bases lying between them. The CDR3 consists of 14 residues. In DNA, the CDR3 is TGTGCCAGCAGGCAGGGATTGGACACCGGGGAGCTGTTTTTT. Translation: CASRQGLDTGELFF.

The chain has TRBV5-1 and TRBJ2-1, with D possibly TRBD2 on 6 matching bases. Trimming pared 0 bases from V and 7 bases from J, leaving 11 bases between. CDR3 size: 14 residues. Germline CDR1 reads SGHRS; CDR2 reads YFSETQ. CDR3 protein: CASSLAGVTNEQFF. CDR3 nucleotide sequence: TGCGCCAGCAGCTTGGCGGGAGTAACGAATGAGCAGTTCTTC.

This clonotype was seen only a few times. The genes are TRBV12-3 or TRBV12-4 and TRBJ2-7; 9 bases agree with TRBD2. This CDR3 has 15 residues. Trimming took 4 bases from V and 5 from J; bases not matched to a gene: 9. CDR3: CASSSEAGGFHEQYF. DNA for the CDR3: TGTGCCAGCAGTTCCGAAGCGGGAGGTTTCCACGAGCAGTACTTC.